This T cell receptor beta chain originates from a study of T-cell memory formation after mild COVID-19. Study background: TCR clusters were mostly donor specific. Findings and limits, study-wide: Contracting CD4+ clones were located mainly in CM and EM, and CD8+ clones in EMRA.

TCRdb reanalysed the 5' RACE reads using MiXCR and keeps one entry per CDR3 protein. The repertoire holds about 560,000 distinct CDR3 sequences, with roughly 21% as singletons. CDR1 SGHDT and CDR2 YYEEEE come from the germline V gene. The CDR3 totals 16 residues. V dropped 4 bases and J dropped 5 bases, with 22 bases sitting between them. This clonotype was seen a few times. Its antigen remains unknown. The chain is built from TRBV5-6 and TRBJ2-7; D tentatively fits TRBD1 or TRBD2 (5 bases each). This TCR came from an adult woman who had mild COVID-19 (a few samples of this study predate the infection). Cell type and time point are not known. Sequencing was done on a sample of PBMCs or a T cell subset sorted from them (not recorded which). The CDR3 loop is CASSRGPTGRMDEQYF. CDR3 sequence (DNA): TGTGCCAGCAGCCGGGGCCCGACGGGCCGCATGGACGAGCAGTACTTC.